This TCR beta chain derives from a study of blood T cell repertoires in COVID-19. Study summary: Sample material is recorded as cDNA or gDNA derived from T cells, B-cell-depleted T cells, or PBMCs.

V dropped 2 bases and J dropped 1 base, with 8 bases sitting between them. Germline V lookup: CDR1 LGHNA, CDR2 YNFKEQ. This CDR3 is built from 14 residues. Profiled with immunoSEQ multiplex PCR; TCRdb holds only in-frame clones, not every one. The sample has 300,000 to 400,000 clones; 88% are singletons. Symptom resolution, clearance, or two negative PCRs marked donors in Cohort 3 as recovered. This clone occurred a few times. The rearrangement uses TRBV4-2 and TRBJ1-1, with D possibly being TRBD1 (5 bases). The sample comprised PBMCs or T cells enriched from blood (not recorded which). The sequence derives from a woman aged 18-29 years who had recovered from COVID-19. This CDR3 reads CASSQQGPNTEAFF. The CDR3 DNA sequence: TGTGCCAGCAGCCAACAGGGCCCGAACACTGAAGCTTTCTTT.